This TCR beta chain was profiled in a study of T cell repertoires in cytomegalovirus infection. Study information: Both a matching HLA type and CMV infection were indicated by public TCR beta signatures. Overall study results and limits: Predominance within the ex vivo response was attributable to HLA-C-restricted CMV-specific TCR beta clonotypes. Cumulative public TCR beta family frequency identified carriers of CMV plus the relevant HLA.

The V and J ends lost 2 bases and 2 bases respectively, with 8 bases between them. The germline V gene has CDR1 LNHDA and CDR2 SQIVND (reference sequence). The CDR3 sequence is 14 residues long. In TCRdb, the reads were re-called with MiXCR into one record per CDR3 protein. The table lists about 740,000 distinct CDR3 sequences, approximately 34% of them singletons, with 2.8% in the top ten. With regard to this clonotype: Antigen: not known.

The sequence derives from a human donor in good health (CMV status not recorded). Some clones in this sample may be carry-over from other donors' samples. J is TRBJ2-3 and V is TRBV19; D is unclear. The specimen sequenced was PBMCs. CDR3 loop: CASSILAATDTQYF. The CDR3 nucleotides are TGTGCCAGTAGTATATTGGCAGCCACAGATACGCAGTATTTT.